The clone carrying this T cell receptor beta chain was counted a few times. What it binds is not known. This specimen belongs to a study of early T cells in non-severe SARS-CoV-2 infection. TCRdb reprocessed the 5' RACE reads with MiXCR, giving one entry per CDR3 protein. The table has more than 65,000 distinct CDR3 sequences, 9.5% to 15% seen once. The study, taken as a whole, reports: Reliance on VDJdb matching favored anti-spike CD8 responses; private and CD4 specificities were missed.

This CDR3 has 15 residues. With 7 bases removed from V and 0 bases from J, the gap between germline ends came to 10 bases. This clonotype was obtained from an adult who was a healthcare worker with PCR-confirmed SARS-CoV-2 infection or an uninfected control (not recorded which). Material for sequencing was whole blood. V and J are TRBV12-3 or TRBV12-4 and TRBJ2-6; TRBD2 might be the D (5 bases). The CDR3 loop is CASMDGGSGANVLTF. CDR3 sequence (DNA): TGTGCCAGCATGGACGGAGGCTCTGGGGCCAACGTCCTGACTTTC.